This T cell receptor (beta chain) appears in the sequencing data of a study of blood T cell repertoires in COVID-19 (TCRdb year 2020). In the study overall: Samples covering the acute and convalescent phases of COVID-19 were provided by collaborators in the United States, Italy and Spain. The repertoires were made available in a free public database intended to serve as a resource for research on the immune response to SARS-CoV-2. Where available, HLA class I and class II types were taken from metadata supplied by the sample provider and were not determined by assay-based typing. Subjects who had been exposed to COVID-19, were actively infected with it, or had recovered from it provided the deeply sampled blood TCRbeta repertoires that made up the dataset. The prospective study material was composed of cDNA or gDNA derived from T cells, B-cell-depleted T cells, or PBMCs. Sample metadata almost always included a de-identified subject ID, COVID-19 status, age in years and sex. Samples were obtained from the ongoing ImmuneRACE study (first 160 participants) and from 1,000 to 1,500 subjects provided by 6 global collaborators. Overall study outcomes, separate from this receptor: The quantity of clinical and demographic metadata differed by source and by participant and was supplied without curation.

The cysteine opens and the phenylalanine closes a CDR3 of 13 amino acids. Here the CDR3 DNA is all that survives: 39 bases in frame from base 1. CDR1 DFQATT and CDR2 SNEGSKA are derived from the germline V gene (reference sequence). Trimming removed 3 bases from V and 7 bases from J, leaving 13 bases between the germline ends. Points on this clone: The antigen this receptor binds is unknown. Per-nucleotide qualities are absent, and no much larger clonotype sits a single base away.

Another Seattle source contributed samples from volunteer blood donors who had recovered from COVID-19. Collaborating institutions collected whole blood in K2EDTA tubes following their own protocols. Collaborator samples were shipped for TCRbeta analysis as frozen whole blood, isolated PBMCs, or DNA extracted from either sample type. TCRbeta CDR3 regions were amplified from genomic DNA by means of the immunoSEQ Assay, a bias-controlled multiplex PCR. Per the source publication's procedure: Nucleated cell counts per sample were estimated from amplification of reference gene primers within the assay. Sequence reads were collapsed and filtered to measure the absolute abundance of every unique TCRbeta CDR3 rearrangement. Productive Simpson clonality was computed per sample as the square root of Simpson's diversity index over productive rearrangements. Drawn from immuneACCESS, this table holds only the in-frame rearrangements with V and J called that TCRdb kept. Clones are partly lost; checked studies trace under half to an unresolved V gene and leave the rest unexplained. V, J and clone size are taken as reported in that table, and D and trimming were inferred from the DNA itself. The sample contains about 190,000 clones, under 80% of them found a single time. The ten largest clones capture approximately 13% of the sample.

The sequence was obtained from a man aged 50 to 60 who had recovered from COVID-19. The chain is made from TRBV20-1 and TRBJ1-5; the D gene is perhaps TRBD1, from 5 matching bases. The specimen sequenced was peripheral blood. The CDR3 loop reads CSASWGDQQPQHF. The DNA sequence is TGCAGTGCTAGTTGGGGGGATCAGCAGCCCCAGCATTTT.